Listed here are 5 T cell receptor beta chains from one sample, sequenced in a study of OX40 agonist ivuxolimab in advanced cancers. Assay used: immunoSEQ multiplex PCR; TCRdb lists only in-frame clones, some missing. The data contain 80,000 or so clones, about nine tenths of them singletons. The specimen comprised CD4+ or CD8+ T cells sorted from blood, sampled in a trial of the OX40 agonist ivuxolimab. Every receptor here comes from an adult with an advanced solid tumor such as melanoma, head and neck, liver or kidney cancer.

The count of this clone is one. The chain is built from TRBV23-1 and TRBJ2-3; D is ambiguous. TRBV23-1 has ORF status, its function being uncertain. The CDR3 runs 10 residues. V lost 6 bases and J 10 bases, leaving 8 bases between the germline ends. CDR3 nucleotide sequence: TGCGCCAGCAGCCGTGCTCCGCAGTATTTT. It codes for CASSRAPQYF.

The V call is TRBV19, the J call TRBJ2-5, with 9 bases lining up with TRBD2. Germline lookup yields CDR1 LNHDA and CDR2 SQIVND (reference sequence). V lost 10 bases and J lost 5; bases outside the gene matches: 14. This CDR3 region has 15 residues. CDR3 nucleotides: TGTGCCACTAGAGATATAGCGGGAGTAGCTGAGACCCAGTACTTC. As protein: CATRDIAGVAETQYF. The full variable domain, its missing parts supplied by reference TRBV19 and TRBJ2-5, is DGGITQSPKYLFRKEGQNVTLSCEQNLNHDAMYWYRQDPGQGLRLIYYSQIVNDFQKGDIAEGYSVSREKKESFPLTVTSAQKNPTAFYLCATRDIAGVAETQYFGPGTRLLVL.

This chain joins TRBV7-2 and TRBJ1-1; D unclear. This CDR3 contains 14 residues. V lost 1 base and J lost 1, with 7 bases in between. Germline lookup yields CDR1 SGHTA and CDR2 FQGNSA. CDR3 sequence: CASSLDGTNTEAFF. The CDR3 bases are TGTGCCAGCAGCTTAGATGGCACGAACACTGAAGCTTTCTTT.

This clone was observed a single time. This rearrangement joins TRBV18 to TRBJ2-1, with TRBD2 as a possible D gene (5 bases). The CDR3 covers 14 residues. Germline V gene data show CDR1 as KGHSH and CDR2 as LQKENI. V lost 2 bases, J lost 1 base, and 6 bases lay in between. This chain's CDR3 is CASSPGGSYNEQFF. CDR3 bases: TGTGCCAGCTCACCAGGCGGGTCCTACAATGAGCAGTTCTTC.

This chain joins TRBV18 and TRBJ2-5; 10 bases agree with TRBD2. CDR3 length: 17 residues. V was pared by 4 bases and J by 2 bases, with 10 bases of the junction left unmatched. CDR1 and CDR2 (germline): KGHSH, LQKENI. The CDR3 nucleotides read TGTGCCAGCTCACAAGGAGCGGGGGGGTCGGGGCAAGAGACCCAGTACTTC. Its translation: CASSQGAGGSGQETQYF. Full variable domain (remainder filled in from reference TRBV18 and TRBJ2-5): NAGVMQNPRHLVRRRGQEARLRCSPMKGHSHVYWYRQLPEEGLKFMVYLQKENIIDESGMPKERFSAEFPKEGPSILRIQQVVRGDSAAYFCASSQGAGGSGQETQYFGPGTRLLVL.